The sequence of this T cell receptor beta chain was determined in a study of blood T cell repertoires in COVID-19. Study summary: From the United States, Italy and Spain came samples of acute and convalescent COVID-19. From T cells, B-cell-depleted T cells, or PBMCs came the material, which was cDNA or gDNA.

Looked up from germline, CDR1 is SGDLS and CDR2 is YYNGEE. This CDR3 is built from 14 residues. With 4 bases clipped from V and 5 bases from J, the junction kept 6 bases outside the gene matches. Authors' analysis steps: How many nucleated cells were present was estimated from reference gene primer amplification. Sequencing was performed with immunoSEQ multiplex PCR; in TCRdb, only in-frame clones are kept and a portion is missing. V and J calls and clone size come straight from that table; D and trimming were deduced from the DNA. The data hold around 240,000 clones, with approximately 83% observed a single time.

Sequencing was carried out using peripheral blood. The TCR comes from a woman in her thirties who had recovered from COVID-19. The chain links TRBV9 to TRBJ2-7; 10 bases map to TRBD2. The CDR3: CASSLSSGGNEQYF. Written as DNA, the CDR3 is TGTGCCAGCAGCTTAAGTAGCGGGGGGAACGAGCAGTACTTC.